Listed below are T cell receptor beta chains from one sample, sequenced in a study of control samples from healthy donors and cancer patients. Method: immunoSEQ multiplex PCR; TCRdb's copy keeps in-frame clones and lacks some. The table lists approximately 87,000 clones, more than 85% of them singletons, with around 1.3% in the top ten. Sequencing input: PBMCs. These receptor sequences come from a woman aged 40 to 55 with lung cancer. The CDR3 runs from the conserved cysteine through the conserved F or W. The order of the fields is CDR3 DNA, CDR3 protein, D gene, clone size, V gene, J gene. D genes are given only for firm matches. The size entry is marked missing in some rows and otherwise reads once, few, many or a size class.

DNA: TGTGCCAGCGCGACCTCCGGGACAGGGACTTCGGCTTTCTTT; CDR3: CASATSGTGTSAFF; D: TRBD1; size: -; V: TRBV18; J: TRBJ1-1
DNA: TGTGCTAGTGGTCTAAAAAAACTCGCCGGGGGCCCCTCTAGCACAGATACGCAGTATTTT; CDR3: CASGLKKLAGGPSSTDTQYF; D: -; size: -; V: TRBV12-5; J: TRBJ2-3
DNA: TGTGCCAGCAGCTTAGCGCATATAGCGGGGCGGATTCAGAATGAGCAGTTCTTC; CDR3: CASSLAHIAGRIQNEQFF; D: TRBD2; size: -; V: TRBV7-9; J: TRBJ2-1
DNA: TGTGCCAGCATCAAAGGGACCACTCTCCGGGAGACCCAGTACTTC; CDR3: CASIKGTTLRETQYF; D: -; size: -; V: TRBV7-9; J: TRBJ2-5
DNA: TGTGCCAGCAGCTACCGGGACATAGGGACTGAAGCTTTCTTT; CDR3: CASSYRDIGTEAFF; D: -; size: -; V: TRBV7-9; J: TRBJ1-1
DNA: TGTGCCTGGAGCACCGGGACAGCACTCTACAATGAGCAGTTCTTC; CDR3: CAWSTGTALYNEQFF; D: TRBD1; size: once; V: TRBV30; J: TRBJ2-1
DNA: TGTGCCAGCAGCCAAGTAGCCGGGGGGACGGGTGAAGCTTTCTTT; CDR3: CASSQVAGGTGEAFF; D: -; size: -; V: TRBV3-1/TRBV3-2; J: TRBJ1-1
DNA: TGCGCCAGCTCTGTACAGGGACCAGGGCAGTACTTC; CDR3: CASSVQGPGQYF; D: -; size: -; V: TRBV5-1; J: TRBJ2-7
DNA: TGTGCCAGCAGTGAGGAAGAGATCTATGGCTACACCTTC; CDR3: CASSEEEIYGYTF; D: -; size: -; V: TRBV6-1; J: TRBJ1-2
DNA: TGCAGCGCTGGGGACAGGGTTCAAGAGACCCAGTACTTC; CDR3: CSAGDRVQETQYF; D: TRBD1; size: once; V: TRBV29-1; J: TRBJ2-5
DNA: TGTGCCAGCAGCCCCATGGGCGTCAGCACAGATACGCAGTATTTT; CDR3: CASSPMGVSTDTQYF; D: -; size: -; V: TRBV7-9; J: TRBJ2-3
DNA: TGTGCCAGCTCACCAGCCTCCTACGAGCAGTACTTC; CDR3: CASSPASYEQYF; D: -; size: -; V: TRBV18; J: TRBJ2-7
DNA: TGTGCCAGTAGTATAGAGAGGCCCGGGGAGCTGTTTTTT; CDR3: CASSIERPGELFF; D: -; size: -; V: TRBV19; J: TRBJ2-2
DNA: TGTGCCAGCAGCTTAGTTCCCCCGGGGTCCTATGGCTACACCTTC; CDR3: CASSLVPPGSYGYTF; D: -; size: -; V: TRBV13; J: TRBJ1-2
DNA: TGTGCCAGCAGCCAGAGTGAGAACTATGGCTACACCTTC; CDR3: CASSQSENYGYTF; D: -; size: once; V: TRBV4-2; J: TRBJ1-2
DNA: TGCGCCAGCAGTGTTCGGGATTCACCCCTCCACTTT; CDR3: CASSVRDSPLHF; D: -; size: -; V: TRBV10-2; J: TRBJ1-6
DNA: TGTGCCAGCAGCTTAGATTTTGGGGACCCGAAGTTCTTC; CDR3: CASSLDFGDPKFF; D: -; size: -; V: TRBV11-3; J: TRBJ2-1
DNA: TGTGCCAGCTCACCTGTACTAGCGGACTACAATGAGCAGTTCTTC; CDR3: CASSPVLADYNEQFF; D: TRBD2; size: -; V: TRBV18; J: TRBJ2-1
DNA: TGTGCCAGTAGTGCCGGGTCACTCTACGAGCAGTACTTC; CDR3: CASSAGSLYEQYF; D: -; size: -; V: TRBV19; J: TRBJ2-7
DNA: TGTGCCAGCAGTGAAGTTCTGGAGGACCTCTACGAGCAGTACTTC; CDR3: CASSEVLEDLYEQYF; D: -; size: -; V: TRBV6-1; J: TRBJ2-7